The clone carrying this TCR beta chain was found a few times. Researchers set a sequencing depth target of 1 in 200,000 to 1 in 1 million T cells. Data came from immunoSEQ multiplex PCR; TCRdb stores just in-frame clones and leaves some out. Among about 300,000 clones listed, less than 85% were seen once. The data originate from a study of cytotoxic CD8 clonotypes in ibrutinib-treated CLL. Overall study context: The group held roughly ten relapsed/refractory and roughly 14 treatment-naive patients, with 17 to 18 IGHV unmutated.

Germline V CDR1 and CDR2: MGHDK, SYGVNS. The length of the CDR3 is 14 residues. V was trimmed by 6 bases and J by 7 bases, leaving 13 bases between them. The starting material was PBMCs, obtained at disease progression, from a patient treated with ibrutinib. This chain connects TRBV25-1 to TRBJ1-6; possibly TRBD1 for D (5 bases). The origin of this receptor is a human donor with chronic lymphocytic leukemia. The CDR3 region has the DNA TGTGCCAGCAGAAGGGGAGCTCCAAATTCACCCCTCCACTTT. Amino acids: CASRRGAPNSPLHF.